This T cell receptor (beta chain) comes out of a study of T-cell memory formation after mild COVID-19. This clonotype was recorded many times. TCRdb itself ran the 5' RACE reads through MiXCR, one entry per CDR3 protein. The sample contains some 190,000 distinct CDR3 sequences, around 20% of which appear only once. This receptor was obtained from an adult woman who had mild COVID-19 (a few samples of this study predate the infection). Cell type and time point are not known. The sequenced sample consisted of PBMCs or a T cell subset sorted from them (not recorded which).

CDR3 in DNA: TGTGCCAGCAGCTTATTCTCTGCGGGAGGGCAGAGGGAGCAGTTCTTC. Amino acid sequence: CASSLFSAGGQREQFF. The chain links TRBV11-3 to TRBJ2-1, with 9 bases matching TRBD2. The germline V gene encodes CDR1 SGHNT and CDR2 YENEEA. This CDR3 spans 16 amino acids. The junction had 12 bases not matched to a gene; V was cut back by 2 bases and J by 10 bases.